Detailed here is one T cell receptor beta chain. Its antigen remains unidentified. Qualities for individual bases were not recorded, and no much larger clone is one base off. TCRbeta CDR3 regions were amplified from genomic DNA by means of the immunoSEQ Assay, a bias-controlled multiplex PCR. The study's own analysis went as follows. Within the assay, amplification of reference gene primers was used to estimate how many nucleated cells each sample contained. To quantify the absolute abundance of each unique TCRbeta CDR3 rearrangement, sequence reads were collapsed and filtered. For each sample, productive Simpson clonality was calculated by taking the square root of Simpson's diversity index across productive rearrangements. The immuneACCESS repertoire file appears here via TCRdb, limited to in-frame rearrangements. These files lack a portion of the clones; in checked studies, under half of the deficit traces to unresolved V genes, and the cause of the others is not known. V and J calls and clone size are given by that table; D and trimming were obtained from the DNA. A total of under 45,000 clones appear in this sample, around 90% of them only once. The leading ten clones occupy around 20% of the sample.

This sample was taken from a study of blood T cell repertoires in COVID-19 (dated by TCRdb to about 2020). About the study as a whole: Samples from collaborators originated in the United States, Italy and Spain and spanned both the acute and convalescent phases of COVID-19. The samples were drawn from the first 160 participants of the ongoing ImmuneRACE study and from roughly 1,300 subjects provided by 6 global collaborators. The repertoires were released in a freely available public database intended as a resource for research on the immune response to SARS-CoV-2. Where HLA class I and class II types were available, the types were taken from metadata supplied by the sample provider, not from assay-based typing. The material from the prospective study consisted of cDNA or gDNA derived from T cells, B-cell-depleted T cells, or PBMCs. The dataset comprised deeply sampled blood TCRbeta repertoires from subjects exposed to, actively infected with, or recovered from COVID-19. The sample metadata nearly always contained a de-identified subject ID, COVID-19 status, age in years and sex. General conclusions and limits of the study: How much clinical and demographic metadata was included differed by source and by participant, and the metadata was provided uncurated.

V ends up 6 bases short and J 9 bases short, with an unmatched junction base count of 15. The germline V gene yields SQVTM for CDR1 and ANQGSEA for CDR2. There are 15 amino acids in the CDR3, from cysteine to phenylalanine inclusive. Left in the record is the CDR3 DNA by itself, 45 bases read in frame from the first base. Whole blood was collected in K2EDTA tubes by collaborating institutions according to the institutions' own protocols. For TCRbeta analysis, collaborators shipped samples in one of three forms: frozen whole blood, isolated PBMCs, or DNA extracted from either of those sample types. This sequence was found in a woman of 80 years or more in a cohort sampled during active or convalescent COVID-19. The sample comprised peripheral blood. The chain employs TRBV29-1 and TRBJ2-1, and 9 junctional nucleotides match TRBD2. The CDR3 has the sequence CSVAGASGARIEQFF. At the DNA level, the sequence is TGCAGCGTAGCGGGGGCTAGCGGGGCTCGAATTGAGCAGTTCTTC.